The present entry profiles one T cell receptor (beta chain) with its context. The CDR3 spans 12 residues. V was cut by 7 bases and J by 8 bases, with 14 bases left in between. CDR1 is SNHLY, CDR2 FYNNEI, per germline. Hyperthyroidism patients, aged 18 to 65, were newly diagnosed, under 2 months' duration. This sample was included in a study of Graves' ophthalmopathy and Graves' hyperthyroidism. Looking at the study overall: Peripheral blood sampling preceded any treatment and occurred at initial diagnosis.

Amplification from RNA transcripts yielded the TCR beta CDR3 regions. RT-PCR was first run with HTBI primers, then multiplex PCR in a second round. TCRdb re-called the multiplex PCR reads with MiXCR, one entry per CDR3 protein. The sample consists of about 390,000 distinct CDR3 sequences, 15% of them appearing once. The sequenced material came from peripheral blood. The chain couples TRBV2 to TRBJ1-1; D not resolved. The sequence was collected from a woman younger than 30 with stable Graves' hyperthyroidism. The CDR3 coding sequence is TGTGCCAGCACCCTCGCCGGACCCGAAGCTTTCTTT. Its protein is CASTLAGPEAFF.